Following are 24 T cell receptor beta chains from one sample sequenced in a study of cytomegalovirus exposure and HLA in healthy donors. Only in-frame clones appear in the TCRdb table, and some are missing; sequencing was by immunoSEQ multiplex PCR. Of approximately 100,000 clones listed, roughly nine tenths are singletons. The sequenced sample consisted of PBMCs. These receptors were obtained from a young woman in good health and CMV-seropositive.

Notes on this clone: This sample also contains other DNA sequences that code for the same CDR3. The J gene is TRBJ1-6, the V gene TRBV27, with D unresolved. This CDR3 spans 15 amino acids. V was trimmed by 3 bases and J by 0 bases, leaving 6 bases between them. From germline, CDR1 is MNHEY and CDR2 SMNVEV (reference sequence). The CDR3 reads CASSFGVSYNSPLHF. For the CDR3, the DNA is TGTGCCAGCAGTTTCGGAGTCTCCTATAATTCACCCCTCCACTTT.

V gene TRBV5-6 combines with J gene TRBJ1-1; D may be TRBD1 (6 bases). The CDR3 is 15 residues long. Between the trimmed V and J ends, which lost 3 bases and 4 bases, there was a span of 16 bases. Germline V gives CDR1 SGHDT, CDR2 YYEEEE. The CDR3: CASSWGGAGSTEAFF. CDR3 nucleotide sequence: TGTGCCAGCAGCTGGGGGGGGGCGGGATCCACTGAAGCTTTCTTT.

The rearrangement joins TRBV27 to TRBJ2-5, with TRBD2 matching over 7 bases. This CDR3 contains 14 residues. The V gene end was trimmed by 6 bases and the J gene end by 0 bases; junction bases not matched to a gene: 4. Germline CDR1 and CDR2: MNHEY and SMNVEV (reference sequence). This CDR3 reads CASRRSGDQETQYF. The CDR3 DNA follows: TGTGCCAGCAGACGAAGCGGGGACCAAGAGACCCAGTACTTC.

The chain combines TRBV7-9 with TRBJ2-7, with 7 positions matching TRBD1. V dropped 4 bases and J dropped 2; count of bases not matched to a gene: 11. Germline CDR1 reads SEHNR; CDR2 reads FQNEAQ (reference sequence). This CDR3 region has 16 residues. The CDR3 spells CASSSPLSGTAYEQYF. The DNA for the CDR3 is TGTGCCAGCAGCTCTCCATTATCCGGGACAGCCTACGAGCAGTACTTC. The full variable domain, completed using reference TRBV7-9 and TRBJ2-7, is DTGVSQNPRHKITKRGQNVTFRCDPISEHNRLYWYRQTLGQGPEFLTYFQNEAQLEKSRLLSDRFSAERPKGSFSTLEIQRTEQGDSAMYLCASSSPLSGTAYEQYFGPGTRLTVT.

The rearrangement uses TRBV9 and TRBJ1-4; TRBD1 might be the D (5 bases). Trimming took off 4 bases at V and 6 bases at J, with 13 bases between the two ends. Per germline, CDR1 SGDLS and CDR2 YYNGEE. The CDR3 spans 14 residues. CDR3 sequence: CASSSGRADEKLFF. The CDR3 coding sequence is TGTGCCAGCAGCTCTGGCAGGGCAGATGAAAAACTGTTTTTT. The whole variable domain, remainder taken from reference TRBV9 and TRBJ1-4, is DSGVTQTPKHLITATGQRVTLRCSPRSGDLSVYWYQQSLDQGLQFLIQYYNGEERAKGNILERFSAQQFPDLHSELNLSSLELGDSALYFCASSSGRADEKLFFGSGTQLSVL.

The rearrangement uses TRBV28 and TRBJ2-1; a possible D gene is TRBD2 (5 bases). CDR1 and CDR2 from the germline V gene are MDHEN and SYDVKM. V was trimmed by 5 bases and J by 4 bases, leaving 12 bases between them. The CDR3 extends over 14 amino acids. CDR3 nucleotide sequence: TGTGCCAGCAGTCCCTATTCGGGGTACAATGAGCAGTTCTTC. Protein: CASSPYSGYNEQFF.

This sequence joins TRBV2 and TRBJ2-5, with TRBD2 identical over 10 bases. The CDR3 totals 14 residues. CDR1 is SNHLY and CDR2 is FYNNEI in the germline V gene. Trimming took 5 bases from V and 5 from J; bases not matched to a gene: 5. As DNA, the CDR3 is TGTGCCAGCAGTTCAGCGGGGGGGGGTGAGACCCAGTACTTC. This sequence encodes CASSSAGGGETQYF.

The chain combines TRBV4-1 with TRBJ1-2; D gene unclear. The CDR3 sequence is 14 residues long. V lost 1 base and J 6 bases, leaving 12 bases between the germline ends. In germline, CDR1 is MGHRA, CDR2 YSYEKL. The CDR3: CASSQVGRGDGYTF. The CDR3 coding sequence is TGCGCCAGCAGCCAAGTTGGCCGGGGTGATGGCTACACCTTC.

V usage is TRBV4-1 and J usage is TRBJ2-1, with 8 bases aligning to TRBD1. This CDR3 has 16 amino acids. CDR1 is MGHRA and CDR2 is YSYEKL in the germline V gene. The V and J ends lost 4 bases and 3 bases, in that order; junction bases with no gene match: 8. For the CDR3, the DNA is TGCGCCAGCAGCCGATTTGGGGACAGGAGCTACAATGAGCAGTTCTTC. This encodes CASSRFGDRSYNEQFF.

The V call is TRBV27, the J call TRBJ2-3; TRBD2 is a possible D gene (6 bases). The CDR3 loop spans 14 amino acids. Deletions cut 3 bases from V and 2 bases from J, with 9 bases between. Germline V gives CDR1 MNHEY, CDR2 SMNVEV (reference sequence). The CDR3 DNA reads as TGTGCCAGCAGTTTGCGGGAATACACAGATACGCAGTATTTT. Amino acids: CASSLREYTDTQYF.

The table lists this clone with a few counts. This chain uses TRBV7-2 with TRBJ2-3, with 9 bases identical to TRBD2. The V and J ends lost 6 bases and 5 bases, in that order; junction bases with no gene match: 12. Germline loops: CDR1 SGHTA, CDR2 FQGNSA. This CDR3 is 16 amino acids long. The CDR3 region is CASSPEGRGGVDTQYF. DNA for the CDR3: TGTGCCAGCAGTCCAGAGGGGCGGGGGGGTGTAGATACGCAGTATTTT.

CDR3 sequence reads: CASSIRGFENTGELFF. CDR3 DNA: TGTGCCAGTAGTATACGGGGGTTTGAAAACACCGGGGAGCTGTTTTTT. V gene TRBV19 combines with J gene TRBJ2-2, with D tentatively TRBD2 (6 bases). This CDR3 has 16 residues. Trimming pared 2 bases from V and 2 bases from J, leaving 12 bases between. Germline CDR1 LNHDA, CDR2 SQIVND (reference sequence).

The rearrangement uses TRBV27 and TRBJ2-3, with 7 bases lining up with TRBD2. The germline gives CDR1 MNHEY, CDR2 SMNVEV (reference sequence). The ends lost 10 bases at V and 4 bases at J; junction bases unmatched: 17. This CDR3 is 16 amino acids long. CDR3 sequence: CATSALRDYRPDTQYF. DNA of the CDR3: TGTGCCACGAGCGCGTTACGGGACTATCGCCCAGATACGCAGTATTTT.

The chain links TRBV7-6 to TRBJ1-4; possible D gene TRBD1, 5 bases. The CDR3 covers 17 residues. Germline V gives CDR1 SGHVS, CDR2 FNYEAQ. With 5 bases removed from V and 0 bases from J, the gap between germline ends came to 16 bases. The CDR3, as DNA: TGTGCCAGCAGCCCTATGAGGACAAGCGCAACTAATGAAAAACTGTTTTTT. It translates to CASSPMRTSATNEKLFF.

This chain uses TRBV9 with TRBJ1-5; 9 positions match TRBD1. With 2 bases clipped from V and 8 bases from J, the junction kept 8 bases outside the gene matches. From germline, CDR1 is SGDLS and CDR2 YYNGEE. The CDR3 runs 15 residues. The CDR3 DNA is TGTGCCAGCAGCGTTAGTGGGACAGGGAGGGAGCCCCAGCATTTT. Protein sequence: CASSVSGTGREPQHF.

The V gene is TRBV19, the J gene TRBJ1-2; 9 nucleotides line up with TRBD1. CDR3 length: 17 residues. Trimming cost V 1 base and J 3 bases; bases outside gene matches: 9. Germline V gene lookup returns CDR1 LNHDA and CDR2 SQIVND (reference sequence). CDR3 coding DNA: TGTGCCAGTAGTATAGTAACTCGACAGGGGGTTCACTATGGCTACACCTTC. As protein: CASSIVTRQGVHYGYTF.

CDR3 residues: CASSLSGQGPHTQYF. The DNA for the CDR3 is TGTGCCAGCTCACTTTCGGGACAGGGGCCCCATACGCAGTATTTT. The chain has TRBV18 and TRBJ2-3, with 10 bases identical to TRBD1. V shed 4 bases, J shed 7 bases, and the junction held 8 bases outside the gene matches. The CDR3 has 15 residues. Germline V gives CDR1 KGHSH, CDR2 LQKENI.

This clone was observed a handful of times. J is TRBJ1-1 and V is TRBV28; TRBD1 matches at 8 bases. The junction had 5 bases not matched to a gene; V was cut back by 6 bases and J by 5 bases. In germline, CDR1 is MDHEN, CDR2 SYDVKM. The CDR3 covers 13 residues. The CDR3 reads CASSGTGGTEAFF. The CDR3 nucleotides are TGTGCCAGCAGCGGGACAGGTGGGACTGAAGCTTTCTTT.

The rearrangement links TRBV4-3 to TRBJ2-5, with 8 bases matching TRBD2. The CDR3 totals 17 residues. With 3 bases clipped from V and 4 bases from J, the junction kept 13 bases outside the gene matches. CDR1 and CDR2 (germline): LGHNA, YSLEER. The CDR3 loop is CASSQGSRRGVAETQYF. The CDR3 bases are TGCGCCAGCAGCCAGGGCAGTAGGCGGGGGGTGGCAGAGACCCAGTACTTC.

The rearrangement links TRBV19 to TRBJ2-3; 7 nucleotides line up with TRBD1. The trim removed 6 bases at V and 2 bases at J, leaving 5 bases unmatched. The CDR3 is 14 residues long. Germline V gives CDR1 LNHDA, CDR2 SQIVND (reference sequence). CDR3 amino acids: CASSMTGFTDTQYF. The CDR3 DNA sequence: TGTGCCAGTAGCATGACAGGGTTCACAGATACGCAGTATTTT.

The chain recombines TRBV19 with TRBJ2-7; 8 bases fit TRBD2. V shed 6 bases, J shed 3 bases, and the junction held 4 bases outside the gene matches. Germline V lookup: CDR1 LNHDA, CDR2 SQIVND (reference sequence). The length of the CDR3 is 13 residues. CDR3 loop: CASSLAGGYEQYF. In DNA form, the CDR3 reads TGTGCCAGTAGCTTGGCGGGGGGCTACGAGCAGTACTTC.

The genes are TRBV28 and TRBJ1-1; D is perhaps TRBD1 (6 bases). Trimming shortened V by 5 bases and J by 5 bases, and 15 bases separated the two germline ends. The germline V gene encodes CDR1 MDHEN and CDR2 SYDVKM. There are 14 residues in the CDR3. In DNA form, the CDR3 reads TGTGCCAGCAGTCGCACACGCAGGGGAACTGAAGCTTTCTTT. Translated: CASSRTRRGTEAFF.

The J gene is TRBJ2-1, the V gene TRBV29-1; possibly TRBD2 for D (6 bases). Trimming pared 3 bases from V and 3 bases from J, leaving 15 bases between. The CDR3 spans 15 residues. The germline gives CDR1 SQVTM, CDR2 ANQGSEA. The CDR3, as DNA: TGCAGCGTTGACGGTCTAGCGCCAAACTACAATGAGCAGTTCTTC. Its translation is CSVDGLAPNYNEQFF.

The chain carries TRBV29-1 and TRBJ1-1, with a weak D call TRBD1 (6 bases). Germline lookup yields CDR1 SQVTM and CDR2 ANQGSEA. Trimming stripped 6 bases from V and 0 bases from J, with 17 bases between. The length of the CDR3 is 15 residues. The CDR3 is CSVVTPQGMNTEAFF. CDR3 DNA: TGCAGCGTCGTTACCCCCCAGGGGATGAACACTGAAGCTTTCTTT.